What follows describes a single TCR beta chain. The data are from a study of T cells in Graves' hyperthyroidism and ophthalmopathy. There were TCR beta CDR3 regions amplified from RNA transcripts. The study used the HTBI primer set for a first-round RT-PCR of the TCR CDR3. TCRdb re-called the multiplex PCR reads through MiXCR, storing one row per CDR3 protein. In the table there are approximately 400,000 distinct CDR3 sequences, over 11% of which are singletons. The length of the CDR3 is 13 residues. V lost 4 bases and J 0 bases, leaving 6 bases between the germline ends. Germline lookup yields CDR1 SEHNR and CDR2 FQNEAQ (reference sequence).

The gene calls are TRBV7-9 and TRBJ1-2; no definite D call. This clonotype was obtained from a woman aged 60-75 years with Graves' hyperthyroidism. Material for sequencing was blood. DNA of the CDR3: TGTGCCAGCAGCTGGAGCACTAACTATGGCTACACCTTC. Translating it yields CASSWSTNYGYTF.